What follows are 8 T cell receptor beta chains derived from one specimen sequenced in a study of T cell responses to AZD1222 COVID-19 vaccine. The table came from immunoSEQ multiplex PCR; TCRdb's copy has only in-frame clones and leaves some out. The sample consists of 160,000 or so clones, about nine tenths of them appearing once. The sequencing used peripheral blood, collected on day 0 of AZD1222 vaccination. All receptors come from an adult in good health.

As DNA, the CDR3 is TGTGCCAGCAGCCAAGTCTTACGGGCGGGCTACGAGCAGTACTTC. It specifies CASSQVLRAGYEQYF. The chain joins TRBV3-1 (or the pseudogene TRBV3-2) to TRBJ2-7; weak D call: TRBD2 (5 bases). V lost 1 base, J lost 3 bases, and 13 bases lay in between. Germline V gives CDR1 LGHDT, CDR2 YNNKEL (reference sequence). The CDR3 runs 15 residues.

The CDR3 DNA reads as TGTGCCAGCAGTCTTTTGCCGACAGGGGTTAATTCACCCCTCCACTTT. This sequence encodes CASSLLPTGVNSPLHF. The gene calls are TRBV27 and TRBJ1-6; 8 bases line up with TRBD1. Trimming cost V 5 bases and J 6 bases; bases outside gene matches: 9. Looked up from germline, CDR1 is MNHEY and CDR2 is SMNVEV (reference sequence). CDR3 length equals 16 residues.

The chain employs TRBV4-2 and TRBJ1-5; a weak D match, TRBD1 (5 bases). There are 15 residues in the CDR3. Germline values: CDR1 LGHNA, CDR2 YNFKEQ. Trimming left V 5 bases short and J 4 bases short, with 15 bases between. In DNA form, the CDR3 reads TGTGCCAGCAGCTCCCAAAGGGGATTTAATCAGCCCCAGCATTTT. As protein: CASSSQRGFNQPQHF.

The chain couples TRBV6-6 to TRBJ2-2; either TRBD1 or TRBD2 may supply D (5 bases each). There are 15 residues in the CDR3. Germline V gene sequence: CDR1 MNHNY, CDR2 SVGAGI (reference sequence). Trimming cost V 2 bases and J 3 bases, with 10 bases left between them. The CDR3 coding sequence is TGTGCCAGCAGTTACACGGGGCGCGACACCGGGGAGCTGTTTTTT. It is translated as CASSYTGRDTGELFF.

CDR3: CASGVEGNQPQHF. In DNA form, the CDR3 reads TGTGCCAGTGGGGTAGAGGGCAATCAGCCCCAGCATTTT. The V and J genes are TRBV19 and TRBJ1-5; D remains unclear. Germline CDR1 reads LNHDA; CDR2 reads SQIVND (reference sequence). V lost 8 bases and J 2 bases, leaving 10 bases between the germline ends. This CDR3 is built from 13 residues.

This chain connects TRBV7-2 to TRBJ2-7; no firm D call. The CDR3 loop spans 14 amino acids. V was cut by 5 bases and J by 0 bases, with 11 bases left in between. The germline CDR1 and CDR2 sequences are SGHTA and FQGNSA. The CDR3, as DNA: TGTGCCAGCAGCCCAAGGCTGGTCTCCTACGAGCAGTACTTC. This codes for CASSPRLVSYEQYF.

The rearrangement links TRBV4-3 to TRBJ2-3; a possible D gene is TRBD1 (6 bases). Germline CDR1 is LGHNA and CDR2 is YSLEER. The CDR3 length is 16 residues. Trimming left V 0 bases short and J 3 bases short, with 13 bases between. The CDR3 nucleotides are TGCGCCAGCAGCCAAGAAGGACAGATAGGGACAGATACGCAGTATTTT. This codes for CASSQEGQIGTDTQYF.

This chain joins TRBV5-1 and TRBJ2-5, with 7 positions matching TRBD1. V lost 6 bases, J lost 3 bases, and 5 bases stayed unmatched. The CDR3 totals 13 residues. Germline values: CDR1 SGHRS, CDR2 YFSETQ. The DNA of the CDR3 is TGCGCCAGCAACCCCGGGACAGAAGAGACCCAGTACTTC. Protein: CASNPGTEETQYF.